Presented here are 26 T cell receptor beta chains from one specimen sequenced in a study of OX40 agonist ivuxolimab in advanced cancers. Profiled with immunoSEQ multiplex PCR; TCRdb holds only in-frame clones, not every one. This sample has over 35,000 clones; roughly 90% occur once, and the top ten carry less than 0.65%. Material: CD4+ or CD8+ T cells sorted from blood, obtained in a trial of the OX40 agonist ivuxolimab. The receptor source for this set is an adult with an advanced solid tumor such as melanoma, head and neck, liver or kidney cancer.

The chain links TRBV5-1 to TRBJ1-4, with D hard to call. Germline loops: CDR1 SGHRS, CDR2 YFSETQ. V was shortened by 0 bases and J by 3 bases, with 15 bases between the two germline ends. The CDR3 is 17 residues long. CDR3 DNA sequence: TGCGCCAGCAGCTTGGGTACACACGCTTCGGCTAATGAAAAACTGTTTTTT. Its protein product is CASSLGTHASANEKLFF.

V gene TRBV5-1 combines with J gene TRBJ2-4; D perhaps matches TRBD2 (6 bases). The germline V gene has CDR1 SGHRS and CDR2 YFSETQ. V shed 8 bases and J shed 6 bases, with 15 bases lying between them. The CDR3 totals 13 residues. The chain's CDR3 is CASSWGGRNIQYF. For the CDR3, the DNA is TGCGCCAGTAGTTGGGGAGGCAGAAACATTCAGTACTTC.

The genes are TRBV28 and TRBJ2-2; D unclear. Germline V gene sequence: CDR1 MDHEN, CDR2 SYDVKM. The CDR3 length is 15 residues. With 3 bases removed from V and 1 base from J, the gap between germline ends came to 9 bases. CDR3 DNA: TGTGCCAGCAGTTTTGGTGGGCAGAACACCGGGGAGCTGTTTTTT. Translating it yields CASSFGGQNTGELFF.

The CDR3 here is CASSVVSSYNEQFF. DNA for the CDR3: TGTGCCAGCAGCGTAGTGAGCTCCTACAATGAGCAGTTCTTC. The chain carries TRBV9 and TRBJ2-1; no clear D gene. This CDR3 comprises 14 residues. V shed 0 bases and J shed 0 bases, with 4 bases lying between them. Germline CDR1 is SGDLS and CDR2 is YYNGEE.

The V call is TRBV7-3, the J call TRBJ2-2; either TRBD1 or TRBD2 may fit D (5 bases each). V gave up 5 bases and J gave up 2 bases, with 18 bases separating them. CDR3 length: 17 residues. Germline V CDR1 and CDR2: SGHTA, FQGTGA. The CDR3 nucleotides are TGTGCCAGCAGCCTAGGGGTAGTGGGGACCAACACCGGGGAGCTGTTTTTT. It codes for CASSLGVVGTNTGELFF.

In DNA, the CDR3 is TGTGCCAGCAGCTTTAGTCGGGCGGGGGGCCACAATGAGCAGTTCTTC. Encoded protein: CASSFSRAGGHNEQFF. The chain links TRBV7-2 to TRBJ2-1; 8 bases fit TRBD2. The CDR3 consists of 16 residues. With 3 bases clipped from V and 5 bases from J, the junction kept 9 bases outside the gene matches. Germline CDR1 SGHTA, CDR2 FQGNSA.

The chain combines TRBV5-5 with TRBJ1-1; D gene uncertain. The CDR3 totals 18 residues. The V gene's germline CDR1 is SGHKS and CDR2 YYEKEE (reference sequence). The ends were cut back, 2 bases at V and 1 base at J, with 21 bases in the middle. In DNA, the CDR3 is TGTGCCAGCAGCTTCGATCGGGCCCTATACGGGAGGAACACTGAAGCTTTCTTT. This encodes CASSFDRALYGRNTEAFF.

The rearrangement joins TRBV5-6 to TRBJ2-7; TRBD1 might be the D (6 bases). The CDR3 contains 13 residues. Germline V gene data show CDR1 as SGHDT and CDR2 as YYEEEE. The V and J ends lost 5 bases and 0 bases respectively, with 9 bases between them. The CDR3 sequence is CASSGGASYEQYF. CDR3 bases: TGTGCCAGCAGTGGGGGCGCCTCCTACGAGCAGTACTTC.

The chain uses TRBV5-4 and TRBJ2-1, with D maybe TRBD1 (6 bases). Deletions cut 4 bases from V and 4 bases from J, with 9 bases between. This CDR3 has 13 residues. Germline V gives CDR1 SGHNT, CDR2 YYREEE (reference sequence). The CDR3 loop reads CASSMDRYNEQFF. CDR3 coding DNA: TGTGCCAGCAGCATGGACAGATACAATGAGCAGTTCTTC. Complete variable domain (other parts from reference TRBV5-4 and TRBJ2-1): ETGVTQSPTHLIKTRGQQVTLRCSSQSGHNTVSWYQQALGQGPQFIFQYYREEENGRGNFPPRFSGLQFPNYSSELNVNALELDDSALYLCASSMDRYNEQFFGPGTRLTVL.

The rearrangement joins TRBV5-1 to TRBJ1-3, with 7 bases fitting TRBD1. Trimming took 4 bases from V and 1 from J; bases not matched to a gene: 8. Germline CDR1 is SGHRS and CDR2 is YFSETQ. The CDR3 contains 16 residues. In DNA form, the CDR3 reads TGCGCCAGCAGCGTGACAGGGATGCAGTCTGGAAACACCATATATTTT. Encoded protein: CASSVTGMQSGNTIYF. Together with reference TRBV5-1 and TRBJ1-3, the CDR3 gives the full variable domain: KAGVTQTPRYLIKTRGQQVTLSCSPISGHRSVSWYQQTPGQGLQFLFEYFSETQRNKGNFPGRFSGRQFSNSRSEMNVSTLELGDSALYLCASSVTGMQSGNTIYFGEGSWLTVV.

This chain connects TRBV4-1 to TRBJ2-2; D might be TRBD1 (6 bases). From germline, CDR1 is MGHRA and CDR2 YSYEKL. This CDR3 region has 18 residues. Deletions cut 4 bases from V and 3 bases from J, with 21 bases between. CDR3 bases: TGCGCCAGCAGCCTATTTAGGACAGCTGATGGGGACACCGGGGAGCTGTTTTTT. The encoded protein is CASSLFRTADGDTGELFF.

The chain combines TRBV7-3 with TRBJ2-4, with a possible D match to TRBD1 (5 bases). The CDR3 is 13 amino acids. Germline values: CDR1 SGHTA, CDR2 FQGTGA. V lost 6 bases and J lost 4, with 10 bases in between. CDR3 DNA: TGTGCCAGCAGAGGAGACAGTAAAAACATTCAGTACTTC. It yields the protein CASRGDSKNIQYF.

The J gene is TRBJ2-5, the V gene TRBV11-2; tentative D call: TRBD2 (6 bases). CDR3 size: 16 residues. Germline V gives CDR1 SGHAT, CDR2 FQNNGV. V lost 1 base and J 0 bases, leaving 12 bases between the germline ends. This chain's CDR3 is CASSLAAGRYQETQYF. DNA of the CDR3: TGTGCCAGCAGCTTAGCCGCGGGGAGGTACCAAGAGACCCAGTACTTC.

The chain couples TRBV29-1 to TRBJ2-7, with 7 positions matching TRBD1. Germline values: CDR1 SQVTM, CDR2 ANQGSEA. The V gene end was trimmed by 7 bases and the J gene end by 6 bases; junction bases not matched to a gene: 9. The CDR3 sequence is 12 residues long. CDR3 nucleotide sequence: TGCAGCGGGGGGACAGCCAGGGGCGAGCAGTACTTC. It is translated as CSGGTARGEQYF.

The V call is TRBV11-2, the J call TRBJ2-5; D remains unclear. The germline gives CDR1 SGHAT, CDR2 FQNNGV. CDR3 length: 12 residues. V lost 1 base, J lost 2 bases, and 2 bases lay in between. CDR3 region: CASSLVQETQYF. The CDR3 nucleotides are TGTGCCAGCAGCTTAGTACAAGAGACCCAGTACTTC.

This chain joins TRBV10-3 and TRBJ2-7, with 9 bases identical to TRBD1. The CDR3 loop spans 14 amino acids. V lost 9 bases to trimming and J lost 4 bases; unmatched junction nucleotides: 10. Germline lookup yields CDR1 ENHRY and CDR2 SYGVKD. CDR3 sequence reads: CAITSGTGHYEQYF. The CDR3 coding sequence is TGTGCCATTACATCCGGGACAGGGCATTACGAGCAGTACTTC.

This chain links TRBV4-2 with TRBJ1-6; no firm D call. V gave up 0 bases and J gave up 8 bases, with 2 bases separating them. This CDR3 region has 12 residues. The germline V gene encodes CDR1 LGHNA and CDR2 YNFKEQ. The CDR3: CASSQDDSPLHF. In nucleotides, the CDR3 is TGTGCCAGCAGCCAAGATGATTCACCCCTCCACTTT.

The chain couples TRBV7-9 to TRBJ1-5; D is uncertain. The germline gives CDR1 SEHNR, CDR2 FQNEAQ (reference sequence). CDR3 length: 12 amino acids. V lost 1 base to trimming and J lost 6 bases, with 4 bases between them. DNA for the CDR3: TGTGCCAGCAGCTTAGGAACTCAGCCCCAGCATTTT. Translation: CASSLGTQPQHF.

The CDR3 region is CASKRGGTDTQYF. The CDR3 nucleotides read TGTGCCAGCAAGAGGGGGGGCACAGATACGCAGTATTTT. The chain is built from TRBV2 and TRBJ2-3; TRBD1 or TRBD2 may be the D gene (6 bases each). The CDR3 runs 13 residues. Per the germline V gene, CDR1 is SNHLY and CDR2 is FYNNEI. V gave up 7 bases and J gave up 1 base, with 9 bases separating them.

DNA of the CDR3: TGCGCCAGCAGCCAATCACAGGGTCTCGGAACACCCCTCCACTTT. It translates to CASSQSQGLGTPLHF. The rearrangement links TRBV4-3 to TRBJ1-6, with TRBD1 as a possible D gene (6 bases). Germline CDR1 is LGHNA and CDR2 is YSLEER. This CDR3 region has 15 residues. V lost 2 bases, J lost 11 bases, and 16 bases lay in between.

V usage is TRBV5-1 and J usage is TRBJ2-7; possibly TRBD2 for D (6 bases). Per the germline V gene, CDR1 is SGHRS and CDR2 is YFSETQ. CDR3 length: 15 residues. V was cut by 5 bases and J by 2 bases, with 17 bases left in between. CDR3 bases: TGCGCCAGCAGGTCCCGTGGCGGGATGACCTACGAGCAGTACTTC. This sequence encodes CASRSRGGMTYEQYF.

For this clone: A junction end diverges from the germline sequence, so it may reflect a read error. For the CDR3, the DNA is TGTGCCAGCAGTTACTTCCAGGGACAGAGGCCACGGGGAGCTGTTTTT. Its translation is CASSYFQGQRPRGAVF. This rearrangement joins TRBV6-5 to TRBJ2-2, with 7 bases that match TRBD1. This CDR3 spans 16 amino acids. Germline V gives CDR1 MNHEY, CDR2 SVGAGI.

The chain combines TRBV5-1 with TRBJ1-5; maybe TRBD1 (6 bases). V was shortened by 4 bases and J by 5 bases, with 16 bases between the two germline ends. CDR1 and CDR2 (germline): SGHRS, YFSETQ. The CDR3 is 15 amino acids. The CDR3 region has the DNA TGCGCCAGCAGCGTGCTGGCGGGGGCGGATCAGCCCCAGCATTTT. Its translation: CASSVLAGADQPQHF.

The chain is built from TRBV2 and TRBJ2-5; 11 nucleotides line up with TRBD2. V shed 5 bases, J shed 4 bases, and the junction held 6 bases outside the gene matches. Germline CDR1 reads SNHLY; CDR2 reads FYNNEI. CDR3 length equals 15 residues. CDR3 nucleotide sequence: TGTGCCAGCAGTAAAACTAGCGGGGGTCCAGAGACCCAGTACTTC. Its protein product is CASSKTSGGPETQYF.

V and J are TRBV10-3 and TRBJ1-1; no clear D gene. Trimming removed 0 bases from V and 7 bases from J, with 15 bases in between. Germline loops: CDR1 ENHRY, CDR2 SYGVKD. The CDR3 sequence is 15 residues long. This CDR3 reads CAISESGRVRGEAFF. The CDR3 bases are TGTGCCATCAGTGAGTCCGGCCGCGTTCGTGGTGAAGCTTTCTTT.

The genes are TRBV19 and TRBJ2-7; TRBD1 matches 9 bases. CDR3 length: 15 amino acids. The V gene's germline CDR1 is LNHDA and CDR2 SQIVND (reference sequence). The V segment lost 1 base and the J segment 1 base; nucleotides outside the gene matches: 2. The chain's CDR3 is CASSIGQGGSYEQYF. The CDR3 region has the DNA TGTGCCAGTAGTATAGGACAGGGGGGATCCTACGAGCAGTACTTC.